This T cell receptor (beta chain) is from a study of blood T cell repertoires in COVID-19. Looking at the study overall: Collection of acute and convalescent COVID-19 samples took place in the United States, Italy and Spain. Nucleic acid was either cDNA or gDNA, and it came from T cells, B-cell-depleted T cells, or PBMCs.

In the authors' methods: Amplification of reference gene primers was used by the study to estimate nucleated cell counts. Profiled with immunoSEQ multiplex PCR; TCRdb holds only in-frame clones, not every one. V, J and clone size are those of that table, while D and trimming were read from the DNA. The repertoire consists of 150,000 to 200,000 clones, with about 81% occurring once and the leading ten covering roughly 19%. V dropped 4 bases and J dropped 0 bases, with 15 bases sitting between them. The germline V gene encodes CDR1 LGHDT and CDR2 YNNKEL (reference sequence). The CDR3 runs to 17 residues.

The chain uses TRBV3-1 (or the pseudogene TRBV3-2) and TRBJ2-2; a weak D match, TRBD2 (7 bases). This clonotype was sampled from a woman of 80 years or more with acute or convalescent COVID-19. The specimen was peripheral blood. DNA for the CDR3: TGTGCCAGCAGCCTCCCAAGAGGGGGGGCGAACACCGGGGAGCTGTTTTTT. Residues: CASSLPRGGANTGELFF.